This T cell receptor beta chain was sequenced in a study of cytomegalovirus exposure and HLA in healthy donors. Overall study: Within an early data release were around 80 million unique TCRs drawn from HLA-typed donors. Study results and caveats: Reports indicated that the classifier achieved high specificity and sensitivity in diagnosing cytomegalovirus status. Compared with the approximately 680-donor mean, an Asian-associated ancestry cluster reportedly had fewer N-insertions, according to a later analysis.

Vbeta (60) and Jbeta (13) primers were used in the PCR. The authors' processing: An analysis that came later counted around 80 million unique TCR beta chains, around 12 million shared. Sequencing was performed with immunoSEQ multiplex PCR; in TCRdb, only in-frame clones are kept and a portion is missing. From that table come the V and J calls and clone size; the DNA was used to work out D and trimming. Of around 92,000 clones in the sample, over 75% were seen once. In this sample, this clone turned up a few times. Its antigen remains unidentified. The receptor was isolated from a girl aged 2 to 9 in good health and CMV-seropositive. Sequencing was performed on PBMCs.

This CDR3 reads CASSFKLRGSYEQYF. The CDR3 DNA sequence: TGTGCCAGCAGTTTTAAATTGAGAGGGTCCTACGAGCAGTACTTC. J is TRBJ2-7 and V is TRBV27, with D perhaps matching TRBD2 (5 bases). Germline lookup yields CDR1 MNHEY and CDR2 SMNVEV (reference sequence). Trimming removed 3 bases from V and 1 base from J, with 13 bases in between. This CDR3 is 15 amino acids long.